This TCR beta chain was sequenced in a study of blood T cell repertoires in COVID-19. Background on the study: There were acute and convalescent COVID-19 samples, and they came from the United States, Italy and Spain.

Sequencing was performed with immunoSEQ multiplex PCR; in TCRdb, only in-frame clones are kept and a portion is missing. This table holds approximately 240,000 clones, 80% to 90% found once. V lost 6 bases, J lost 1 base, and 5 bases stayed unmatched. Per the germline V gene, CDR1 is MDHEN and CDR2 is SYDVKM. The CDR3 totals 14 residues. Participants were aged about 18 to 100 years, lived in 24 US areas, and enrolled virtually. The chain carries TRBV28 and TRBJ2-5; 7 nucleotides line up with TRBD1. This clonotype was obtained from a woman between 18 and 29 years old in a cohort exposed to, infected with or recovered from COVID-19 (not recorded which). Sequencing was carried out using PBMCs or T cells enriched from blood (not recorded which). CDR3 in DNA: TGTGCCAGCAGCGGCCGGGACAGCCAAGAGACCCAGTACTTC. It codes for CASSGRDSQETQYF. The variable domain in full, with the rest retrieved from reference TRBV28 and TRBJ2-5, is DVKVTQSSRYLVKRTGEKVFLECVQDMDHENMFWYRQDPGLGLRLIYFSYDVKMKEKGDIPEGYSVSREKKERFSLILESASTNQTSMYLCASSGRDSQETQYFGPGTRLLVL.